Listed here are 18 T cell receptor beta chains from one sample, sequenced in a study of T cell responses to AZD1222 COVID-19 vaccine. The data were produced by immunoSEQ multiplex PCR, yet TCRdb's version contains in-frame clones alone and is incomplete. The sample includes around 150,000 clones, approximately 95% of them seen just once. Material: peripheral blood, obtained 28 days after the second AZD1222 dose. Receptors were obtained from an adult who received the AZD1222 COVID-19 vaccine.

The J gene is TRBJ1-5, the V gene TRBV27; D perhaps matches TRBD1 (5 bases). Germline values: CDR1 MNHEY, CDR2 SMNVEV (reference sequence). The V end lost 5 bases, the J end lost 0 bases, and 14 bases lay between the germline ends. The CDR3 sequence is 16 residues long. Here the CDR3 reads CASSPAGLNSNQPQHF. CDR3 in DNA: TGTGCCAGCAGTCCGGCGGGACTGAATAGCAATCAGCCCCAGCATTTT.

This clone is a singleton in its sample. The chain links TRBV28 to TRBJ2-7, with 8 bases matching TRBD2. CDR3 length: 20 amino acids. Germline-derived CDR1 and CDR2 are MDHEN and SYDVKM. V lost 1 base and J lost 2; bases outside the gene matches: 19. The CDR3 protein is CASSLSSGLSRGGLTYEQYF. The CDR3 region has the DNA TGTGCCAGCAGTTTATCCTCGGGTTTATCCCGGGGGGGCTTAACCTACGAGCAGTACTTC.

This clone is a singleton in its sample. J is TRBJ1-4 and V is TRBV7-9; D not resolved. V lost 4 bases to trimming and J lost 10 bases, with 19 bases between them. Germline V lookup: CDR1 SEHNR, CDR2 FQNEAQ (reference sequence). The CDR3 extends over 15 amino acids. The CDR3 sequence is CASSSPQSPVGKLFF. The CDR3 region has the DNA TGTGCCAGCAGCTCCCCTCAGTCGCCGGTGGGAAAACTGTTTTTT. Complete variable domain (other parts from reference TRBV7-9 and TRBJ1-4): DTGVSQNPRHKITKRGQNVTFRCDPISEHNRLYWYRQTLGQGPEFLTYFQNEAQLEKSRLLSDRFSAERPKGSFSTLEIQRTEQGDSAMYLCASSSPQSPVGKLFFGSGTQLSVL.

With regard to this clone: The conserved phenylalanine or tryptophan is not found at the CDR3 terminus, so this likely reflects a read error. It is unclear where the CDR3 begins or ends on the DNA, so no DNA is shown, and the CDR3 is as TCRdb lists it. The chain couples TRBV7-9 to TRBJ1-1. CDR1 and CDR2 (germline): SEHNR, FQNEAQ (reference sequence). The CDR3 has 8 residues if both end residues are counted. CDR3 region: CASSFNRL.

The chain joins TRBV6-1 to TRBJ1-2; tentatively, D is TRBD1 (5 bases). Trimming took 1 base from V and 12 from J, leaving 24 bases between them. The CDR3 covers 16 residues. Germline V lookup: CDR1 MNHNS, CDR2 SASEGT. The CDR3 sequence is CASSEGWWSQGLEDTF. The CDR3 DNA follows: TGTGCCAGCAGTGAAGGGTGGTGGTCTCAGGGTCTTGAGGACACCTTC.

The chain employs TRBV7-9 and TRBJ2-2; D possibly corresponds to TRBD1 (6 bases). The CDR3 has 14 residues. Germline CDR1 SEHNR, CDR2 FQNEAQ (reference sequence). The ends were cut back, 4 bases at V and 5 bases at J, with 11 bases in the middle. CDR3 in amino acids: CASSSYRETGELFF. The CDR3 DNA reads as TGTGCCAGCAGCTCCTACAGGGAAACCGGGGAGCTGTTTTTT.

J is TRBJ1-2 and V is TRBV6-5, with TRBD1 as a possible D gene (5 bases). CDR3 size: 12 residues. V was clipped by 6 bases and J by 4 bases, with 9 bases between them. Germline V gene data show CDR1 as MNHEY and CDR2 as SVGAGI. The CDR3 DNA sequence: TGTGCCAGCAGCCAGGGTGTCTATGGCTACACCTTC. Its protein product is CASSQGVYGYTF.

This sequence joins TRBV6-5 and TRBJ1-6; 8 bases fit TRBD1. J lost 10 bases, V lost 2 bases, and 7 bases had no gene match. The CDR3 loop spans 15 amino acids. The germline V gene has CDR1 MNHEY and CDR2 SVGAGI. Here the CDR3 DNA reads TGTGCCAGCAGTTACCGTCAGGGGGCATTCTCACCCCTCCACTTT. It is translated as CASSYRQGAFSPLHF.

Comments on this clone: The same CDR3 can be traced to other DNA sequences in this sample. The chain is built from TRBV4-3 and TRBJ1-5; D gene ambiguous. Germline CDR1 LGHNA, CDR2 YSLEER. The V and J ends lost 0 bases and 5 bases respectively, with 5 bases between them. The CDR3 length is 13 residues. The CDR3 spells CASSQDRDQPQHF. CDR3 DNA: TGCGCCAGCAGCCAAGATCGAGATCAGCCCCAGCATTTT.

The chain joins TRBV3-1 (or the pseudogene TRBV3-2) to TRBJ2-3; D uncertain. Trimming took off 4 bases at V and 4 bases at J, with 9 bases between the two ends. CDR3 size: 13 residues. Germline loops: CDR1 LGHDT, CDR2 YNNKEL (reference sequence). CDR3 region: CASSPISSDTQYF. DNA for the CDR3: TGTGCCAGCAGCCCAATTAGTTCAGATACGCAGTATTTT.

The gene calls are TRBV29-1 and TRBJ2-1; either TRBD1 or TRBD2 may fit D (5 bases each). Trimming took 6 bases from V and 10 from J, leaving 7 bases between them. Germline V gene sequence: CDR1 SQVTM, CDR2 ANQGSEA. The CDR3 totals 9 residues. This CDR3 reads CSVGTEQFF. DNA for the CDR3: TGCAGCGTAGGGACGGAGCAGTTCTTC.

The V call is TRBV5-4, the J call TRBJ1-6; D call uncertain. The CDR3 totals 15 residues. CDR1 SGHNT and CDR2 YYREEE come from the germline V gene (reference sequence). The germline V and J ends were trimmed by 0 bases and 7 bases, with 11 bases remaining between them. The CDR3 here is CASSLDTRMNSPLHF. The CDR3, as DNA: TGTGCCAGCAGCTTGGACACTCGGATGAATTCACCCCTCCACTTT.

The V and J genes are TRBV28 and TRBJ2-7; D uncertain. The CDR3 has 15 amino acids. Trimming removed 2 bases from V and 3 bases from J, with 14 bases in between. CDR1 and CDR2 (germline): MDHEN, SYDVKM. The CDR3 here is CASSLTVQARYEQYF. The CDR3 DNA reads as TGTGCCAGCAGTTTAACGGTGCAGGCCCGCTACGAGCAGTACTTC.

The chain recombines TRBV27 with TRBJ1-5; 9 nucleotides match TRBD1. The trim removed 6 bases at V and 0 bases at J, leaving 3 bases unmatched. The CDR3 covers 15 residues. The V gene's germline CDR1 is MNHEY and CDR2 SMNVEV (reference sequence). The CDR3 sequence is CASRKDRGSNQPQHF. CDR3 bases: TGTGCCAGCAGGAAGGACAGGGGTAGCAATCAGCCCCAGCATTTT.

V usage is TRBV6-6 and J usage is TRBJ2-7; the match to TRBD2 covers 7 bases. Trimming removed 6 bases from V and 2 bases from J; junction bases left unmatched: 10. Germline assignment: CDR1 MNHNY and CDR2 SVGAGI (reference sequence). The CDR3 sequence is 15 residues long. In DNA form, the CDR3 reads TGTGCCAGCAGCCTCGGACTAGTCGCAGCCTACGAGCAGTACTTC. This gives the protein CASSLGLVAAYEQYF.

The chain is built from TRBV5-8 and TRBJ1-5; no firm D call. The V gene lost 0 bases and the J gene lost 0 bases, with 7 bases spanning the gap. The CDR3 is made up of 15 amino acids. Germline loops: CDR1 SGHTS, CDR2 YDEGEE. For the CDR3, the DNA is TGTGCCAGCAGCTTGGCAACAACTAGCAATCAGCCCCAGCATTTT. Protein: CASSLATTSNQPQHF.

V and J are TRBV7-6 and TRBJ1-1, with D tentatively TRBD1 (5 bases). V lost 8 bases, J lost 5 bases, and 18 bases lay in between. CDR1 SGHVS and CDR2 FNYEAQ come from the germline V gene. The length of the CDR3 is 14 residues. This chain's CDR3 is CASLITRRGTEAFF. CDR3 in DNA: TGTGCCAGCCTCATCACGAGGCGGGGGACTGAAGCTTTCTTT.

The CDR3 nucleotides are TGTGCCAGTAGTATAGTACCCAGACGTACAACTAATGAAAAACTGTTTTTT. It codes for CASSIVPRRTTNEKLFF. The genes are TRBV19 and TRBJ1-4; D unresolved. Trimming shortened V by 1 base and J by 0 bases, and 12 bases separated the two germline ends. The CDR3 is 17 amino acids. Germline values: CDR1 LNHDA, CDR2 SQIVND (reference sequence).